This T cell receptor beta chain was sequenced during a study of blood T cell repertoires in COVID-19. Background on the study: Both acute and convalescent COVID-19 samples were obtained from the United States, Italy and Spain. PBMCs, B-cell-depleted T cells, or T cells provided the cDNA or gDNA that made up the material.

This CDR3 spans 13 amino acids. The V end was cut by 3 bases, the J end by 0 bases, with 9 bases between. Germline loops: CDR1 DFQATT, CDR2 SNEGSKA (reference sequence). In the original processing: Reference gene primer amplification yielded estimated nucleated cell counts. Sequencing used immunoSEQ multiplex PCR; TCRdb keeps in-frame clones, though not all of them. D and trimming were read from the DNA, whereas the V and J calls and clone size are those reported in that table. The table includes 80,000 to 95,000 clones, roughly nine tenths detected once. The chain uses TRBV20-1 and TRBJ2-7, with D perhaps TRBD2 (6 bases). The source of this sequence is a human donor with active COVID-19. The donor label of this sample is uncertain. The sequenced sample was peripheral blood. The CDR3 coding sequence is TGCAGTGCTAGTCCGGGACTCTCCTACGAGCAGTACTTC. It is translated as CSASPGLSYEQYF.